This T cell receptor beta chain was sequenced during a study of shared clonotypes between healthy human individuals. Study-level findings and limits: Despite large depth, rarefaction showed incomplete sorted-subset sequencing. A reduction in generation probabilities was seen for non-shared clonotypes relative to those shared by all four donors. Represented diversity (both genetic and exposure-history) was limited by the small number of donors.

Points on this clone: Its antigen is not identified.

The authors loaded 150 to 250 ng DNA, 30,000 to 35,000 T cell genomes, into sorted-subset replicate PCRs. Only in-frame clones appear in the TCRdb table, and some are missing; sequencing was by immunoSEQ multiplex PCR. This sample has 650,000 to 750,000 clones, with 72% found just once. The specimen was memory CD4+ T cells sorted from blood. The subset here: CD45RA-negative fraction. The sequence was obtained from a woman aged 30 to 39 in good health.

The CDR3 region is CASSYAAGHEQYF. DNA for the CDR3: TGTGCCAGCAGTTATGCGGCAGGTCACGAGCAGTACTTC. The rearrangement uses TRBV6-5 and TRBJ2-7; D gene ambiguous. The V gene's germline CDR1 is MNHEY and CDR2 SVGAGI. Trimming took 3 bases from V and 5 from J, leaving 11 bases between them. This CDR3 has 13 residues.